The 30 T cell receptor beta chains listed next were all sequenced from one sample in a study of cytomegalovirus exposure and HLA in healthy donors (dated by TCRdb to 2016 to 2017). The receptor library was made with the immunoSEQ multiplex PCR assay. The multiplex PCR relied on a mix of 60 forward primers for TCR Vbeta segments and 13 reverse primers for TCR Jbeta segments. TCRdb obtained this table from immuneACCESS and retained in-frame rearrangements with V and J assigned. These tables miss some clones; where compared with another copy, unresolved V genes account for less than half of the shortfall, and the remainder is unexplained. The sample table on file contains tens of thousands of clones. Jointly, the top ten make up over 15% of the sample. Sequences were obtained from PBMCs. These receptors were collected from a man aged 45-60 years in good health and CMV-seropositive.

The chain couples TRBV19 to TRBJ1-5; D gene unclear. V was clipped by 9 bases and J by 4 bases, with 19 bases between them. The CDR3 has 15 amino acids. Germline V CDR1 and CDR2: LNHDA, SQIVND (reference sequence). As DNA, the CDR3 is TGTGCCAGCGCCCTTTTAAACGGAGGGAATCAGCCCCAGCATTTT. Amino acid sequence: CASALLNGGNQPQHF.

The gene calls are TRBV6-1 and TRBJ1-1, with 7 bases that match TRBD1. The V segment lost 5 bases and the J segment 1 base; nucleotides outside the gene matches: 7. In germline, CDR1 is MNHNS, CDR2 SASEGT. This CDR3 has 15 amino acids. The CDR3 bases are TGTGCCAGCAGTATGACAGGGACGTGGAACACTGAAGCTTTCTTT. This codes for CASSMTGTWNTEAFF.

The CDR3 loop reads CASGVRQGGPEAFF. The CDR3 DNA is TGTGCCAGCGGTGTGAGACAGGGTGGCCCTGAAGCTTTCTTT. J is TRBJ1-1 and V is TRBV2; 7 bases are shared with TRBD1. The length of the CDR3 is 14 residues. V trimming: 8 bases; J trimming: 6 bases; junction bases outside the gene matches: 12. Germline lookup yields CDR1 SNHLY and CDR2 FYNNEI.

The V gene is TRBV29-1, the J gene TRBJ2-7; the match to TRBD1 covers 8 bases. The CDR3 consists of 13 residues. J gave up 1 base and V 6 bases, and 5 bases lay outside the gene matches. The germline V gene has CDR1 SQVTM and CDR2 ANQGSEA. CDR3 coding DNA: TGCAGCGTCCGGACAGGGAGTTCCTACGAGCAGTACTTC. This translates into CSVRTGSSYEQYF.

The gene calls are TRBV15 and TRBJ2-1; D not resolved. The germline gives CDR1 LNHNV, CDR2 YYDKDF (reference sequence). CDR3 length: 14 residues. V was pared by 1 base and J by 6 bases, with 10 bases between. Written as DNA, the CDR3 is TGTGCCACCAGCAGAGTGTTGGGCGCCAATGAGCAGTTCTTC. Translating gives CATSRVLGANEQFF.

The chain joins TRBV27 to TRBJ1-2, with TRBD1 identical over 8 bases. This CDR3 region has 14 residues. V shed 0 bases and J 7 bases; nucleotides not matched to a gene: 4. Germline loops: CDR1 MNHEY, CDR2 SMNVEV (reference sequence). The CDR3 protein is CASSLSGQGGGYTF. DNA for the CDR3: TGTGCCAGCAGTTTATCCGGACAGGGTGGTGGCTACACCTTC.

The chain is built from TRBV6-6 and TRBJ1-2; D unresolved. The CDR3 is 13 amino acids. V dropped 7 bases and J dropped 3 bases, with 12 bases sitting between them. In germline, CDR1 is MNHNY, CDR2 SVGAGI (reference sequence). The CDR3 coding sequence is TGTGCCAGCAACCCCGAGCCGGACTATGGCTACACCTTC. Its protein product is CASNPEPDYGYTF.

This chain uses TRBV5-1 with TRBJ2-1; TRBD2 agrees at 10 bases. V trimming: 5 bases; J trimming: 6 bases; junction bases outside the gene matches: 5. The germline V gene encodes CDR1 SGHRS and CDR2 YFSETQ. The CDR3 loop spans 14 amino acids. The CDR3 sequence is CASSRVAGGNEQFF. CDR3 bases: TGCGCCAGCAGTCGGGTAGCGGGAGGCAATGAGCAGTTCTTC.

This chain uses TRBV6-4 with TRBJ2-7; a weak D match, TRBD1 (5 bases). CDR3 size: 15 residues. Per germline, CDR1 MRHNA and CDR2 SNTAGT. V was cut by 2 bases and J by 0 bases, with 11 bases left in between. The CDR3 nucleotides read TGTGCCAGCAGTGACGTGGACAAACGCTCCTACGAGCAGTACTTC. It translates to CASSDVDKRSYEQYF.

This chain connects TRBV30 to TRBJ1-4; 7 bases are shared with TRBD1. Germline CDR1 and CDR2: GTSNPN and SVGIG (reference sequence). V dropped 1 base and J dropped 6; count of bases not matched to a gene: 8. This CDR3 region has 15 residues. This chain's CDR3 is CAWSGQGLSYEKLFF. The CDR3 nucleotides are TGTGCCTGGAGTGGACAGGGTCTTTCTTATGAAAAACTGTTTTTT.

J is TRBJ2-1 and V is TRBV7-2; 8 nucleotides line up with TRBD2. This CDR3 is built from 12 residues. CDR1 SGHTA and CDR2 FQGNSA come from the germline V gene. The V and J ends lost 4 bases and 9 bases, in that order; junction bases with no gene match: 2. The CDR3 loop reads CASSSAGGEQFF. The CDR3 bases are TGTGCCAGCAGCTCTGCGGGAGGTGAGCAGTTCTTC.

Here the CDR3 reads CSVLRGRYGYTF. The CDR3 region has the DNA TGCAGCGTTCTTAGGGGGCGCTATGGCTACACCTTC. The rearrangement links TRBV29-1 to TRBJ1-2, with 7 bases lining up with TRBD1. The CDR3 loop spans 12 amino acids. J lost 4 bases, V lost 5 bases, and 4 bases had no gene match. Germline CDR1 SQVTM, CDR2 ANQGSEA.

Details on this clone: Other DNA sequences from this sample encode an identical CDR3 as well. V is TRBV7-3 and J is TRBJ2-2, with D possibly being TRBD1 (6 bases). CDR1 SGHTA and CDR2 FQGTGA come from the germline V gene. Trimming removed 5 bases from V and 1 base from J, with 8 bases in between. The CDR3 spans 14 residues. The CDR3 DNA sequence: TGTGCCAGCAGCCCGACAGGGAACACCGGGGAGCTGTTTTTT. It codes for CASSPTGNTGELFF. Full variable domain (outside the CDR3, taken from reference TRBV7-3 and TRBJ2-2): GAGVSQTPSNKVTEKGKYVELRCDPISGHTALYWYRQSLGQGPEFLIYFQGTGAADDSGLPNDRFFAVRPEGSVSTLKIQRTERGDSAVYLCASSPTGNTGELFFGEGSRLTVL.

The chain carries TRBV11-3 and TRBJ2-3; 7 positions match TRBD2. Per the germline V gene, CDR1 is SGHNT and CDR2 is YENEEA. CDR3 length: 17 residues. V lost 0 bases to trimming and J lost 0 bases; unmatched junction nucleotides: 6. The CDR3 DNA reads as TGTGCCAGCAGCTTAGAACTAGCGATTCTGAGCACAGATACGCAGTATTTT. It yields the protein CASSLELAILSTDTQYF.

The gene calls are TRBV6-1 and TRBJ1-1; 8 positions match TRBD1. V was clipped by 1 base and J by 4 bases; unmatched bases: 5. This CDR3 has 15 residues. Per germline, CDR1 MNHNS and CDR2 SASEGT. The chain's CDR3 is CASSEGLDRATEAFF. CDR3 coding DNA: TGTGCCAGCAGTGAAGGGTTGGACAGGGCCACTGAAGCTTTCTTT.

This chain connects TRBV10-3 to TRBJ2-7, with a possible D match to TRBD2 (5 bases). From germline, CDR1 is ENHRY and CDR2 SYGVKD. This CDR3 has 14 amino acids. V lost 8 bases and J 0 bases, leaving 14 bases between the germline ends. DNA for the CDR3: TGTGCCATCTCCCGGGATAGGAGCTCCTACGAGCAGTACTTC. Translation gives CAISRDRSSYEQYF.

The chain links TRBV29-1 to TRBJ1-1; D gene uncertain. The CDR3 has 15 amino acids. Trimming removed 2 bases at V and 1 base at J, with 14 bases between. Germline CDR1 is SQVTM and CDR2 is ANQGSEA. Here the CDR3 DNA reads TGCAGCGTTGAAAAAGTGGCAGTCACGAACACTGAAGCTTTCTTT. Its protein is CSVEKVAVTNTEAFF.

This chain links TRBV2 with TRBJ1-5; 8 bases line up with TRBD1. Unmatched junction bases numbered 3, after V lost 6 bases and J lost 2 bases. Germline V gives CDR1 SNHLY, CDR2 FYNNEI. The CDR3 is 14 amino acids. The CDR3 is CASSQDRGNQPQHF. In DNA, the CDR3 is TGTGCCAGCAGCCAGGACAGGGGCAATCAGCCCCAGCATTTT. The whole variable domain, remainder taken from reference TRBV2 and TRBJ1-5, is EPEVTQTPSHQVTQMGQEVILRCVPISNHLYFYWYRQILGQKVEFLVSFYNNEISEKSEIFDDQFSVERPDGSNFTLKIRSTKLEDSAMYFCASSQDRGNQPQHFGDGTRLSIL.

The chain has TRBV6-5 and TRBJ2-7; no reliable D call. The length of the CDR3 is 14 residues. Per the germline V gene, CDR1 is MNHEY and CDR2 is SVGAGI. Trimming stripped 0 bases from V and 4 bases from J, with 10 bases between. DNA of the CDR3: TGTGCCAGCAGTTACTCCGCATGGCGGTACGAGCAGTACGTC. Protein sequence: CASSYSAWRYEQYV.

The rearrangement joins TRBV30 to TRBJ2-1; a possible D gene is TRBD2 (6 bases). CDR3 length: 14 amino acids. Looked up from germline, CDR1 is GTSNPN and CDR2 is SVGIG (reference sequence). Trimming removed 2 bases from V and 5 bases from J, with 13 bases in between. CDR3 coding DNA: TGTGCCTGGAGTATACAGACGGGGGACAATGAGCAGTTCTTC. Residues: CAWSIQTGDNEQFF. The whole variable domain, remainder taken from reference TRBV30 and TRBJ2-1, is SQTIHQWPATLVQPVGSPLSLECTVEGTSNPNLYWYRQAAGRGLQLLFYSVGIGQISSEVPQNLSASRPQDRQFILSSKKLLLSDSGFYLCAWSIQTGDNEQFFGPGTRLTVL.

V is TRBV6-6 and J is TRBJ2-7, with 8 nucleotides matching TRBD2. The CDR3 sequence is 15 residues long. After removal of 6 bases from V and 0 bases from J, the junction contained 7 bases not matched to a gene. The germline CDR1 and CDR2 sequences are MNHNY and SVGAGI (reference sequence). The CDR3 is CASSRTSGPSYEQYF. CDR3 in DNA: TGTGCCAGCAGCCGAACTAGCGGTCCCTCCTACGAGCAGTACTTC.

The chain joins TRBV25-1 to TRBJ2-1; 8 nucleotides match TRBD2. The ends lost 0 bases at V and 4 bases at J; junction bases unmatched: 8. The length of the CDR3 is 17 residues. Germline lookup yields CDR1 MGHDK and CDR2 SYGVNS. CDR3 DNA: TGTGCCAGCAGTGAATATGCCCCGGGACTAGAGTACAATGAGCAGTTCTTC. Translation: CASSEYAPGLEYNEQFF.

The genes are TRBV30 and TRBJ1-5; no reliable D call. This CDR3 has 13 amino acids. Looked up from germline, CDR1 is GTSNPN and CDR2 is SVGIG (reference sequence). The V gene lost 0 bases and the J gene lost 5 bases, with 8 bases spanning the gap. The CDR3 reads CAWSVATDQPQHF. CDR3 bases: TGTGCCTGGAGTGTGGCAACCGATCAGCCCCAGCATTTT.

CDR3 in amino acids: CASSGQGLPYEQYF. CDR3 coding DNA: TGTGCCAGCAGTGGACAGGGTCTGCCCTACGAGCAGTACTTC. V usage is TRBV2 and J usage is TRBJ2-7; TRBD1 aligns across 7 bases. CDR3 size: 14 residues. Unmatched junction bases numbered 5, after V lost 4 bases and J lost 2 bases. Per germline, CDR1 SNHLY and CDR2 FYNNEI.

This chain joins TRBV30 and TRBJ2-5, with no clear D. Germline loops: CDR1 GTSNPN, CDR2 SVGIG (reference sequence). CDR3 length: 13 residues. The ends were cut back, 5 bases at V and 5 bases at J, with 15 bases in the middle. This CDR3 is CAWAQRRSETQYF. CDR3 coding DNA: TGTGCCTGGGCCCAGAGGAGATCCGAGACCCAGTACTTC.

The rearrangement joins TRBV5-1 to TRBJ2-5; D not resolved. V lost 0 bases and J 2 bases, leaving 5 bases between the germline ends. There are 13 residues in the CDR3. Germline V lookup: CDR1 SGHRS, CDR2 YFSETQ. In DNA, the CDR3 is TGCGCCAGCAGCTTGGGCTATCAAGAGACCCAGTACTTC. It is translated as CASSLGYQETQYF.

The J gene is TRBJ1-5, the V gene TRBV4-1; 10 nucleotides align to TRBD1. CDR1 and CDR2 from the germline V gene are MGHRA and YSYEKL. The CDR3 covers 16 residues. The ends lost 4 bases at V and 6 bases at J; junction bases unmatched: 9. The CDR3 protein is CASSPVRQGAGQPQHF. CDR3 in DNA: TGCGCCAGCAGCCCCGTTCGACAGGGGGCTGGTCAGCCCCAGCATTTT.

The V gene is TRBV2, the J gene TRBJ1-2; the match to TRBD1 covers 7 bases. Trimming cost V 6 bases and J 2 bases; bases outside gene matches: 9. CDR1 and CDR2 (germline): SNHLY, FYNNEI. This CDR3 is 15 amino acids long. In DNA form, the CDR3 reads TGTGCCAGCAGCGCCATCTCGGGACAGAACTATGGCTACACCTTC. It is translated as CASSAISGQNYGYTF.

The chain is built from TRBV18 and TRBJ2-7; the D gene is possibly TRBD2 (5 bases). From germline, CDR1 is KGHSH and CDR2 LQKENI. The CDR3 extends over 13 amino acids. Between the trimmed V and J ends, which lost 2 bases and 3 bases, there was a span of 8 bases. CDR3: CASSPGESYEQYF. In nucleotides, the CDR3 is TGTGCCAGCTCACCAGGGGAGAGCTACGAGCAGTACTTC.

V is TRBV18 and J is TRBJ2-5, with 8 bases that match TRBD1. The V segment lost 4 bases and the J segment 2 bases; nucleotides outside the gene matches: 9. The germline V gene encodes CDR1 KGHSH and CDR2 LQKENI. This CDR3 is built from 16 residues. CDR3 region: CASSLRSGTGQETQYF. CDR3 sequence (DNA): TGTGCCAGCTCACTTCGATCTGGGACAGGACAAGAGACCCAGTACTTC.